This T cell receptor (beta chain) comes out of a study of T cell responses to AZD1222 COVID-19 vaccine. Per germline, CDR1 SGHTS and CDR2 YDEGEE. CDR3 length equals 15 residues. Trimming took 4 bases from V and 6 from J, leaving 19 bases between them. Measured with immunoSEQ multiplex PCR; TCRdb has only the in-frame clones, and not every one. The sample consists of 98,000 or so clones, 85% to 90% of them appearing once. This clone was observed a handful of times. The clonotype comes from an adult in good health. The sequences come from peripheral blood, collected on day 0 of AZD1222 vaccination. The chain is built from TRBV5-8 and TRBJ1-2, with D maybe TRBD1 (5 bases). The CDR3 DNA is TGTGCCAGCAGCCCTCACAGGAAGGGTGAGGATGGCTACACCTTC. It encodes CASSPHRKGEDGYTF.